This T cell receptor beta chain appears in the sequencing data of a study of identical twins. Study-wide points: Modelling underestimated the level of out-of-frame TCR alpha sharing observed in monozygotic twins.

Via MiXCR, TCRdb re-called the 5' RACE reads, giving one row per CDR3 protein. The table includes 410,000 or so distinct CDR3 sequences, 18% detected once. This CDR3 comprises 20 residues. Trimming cost V 5 bases and J 7 bases; bases outside gene matches: 24. Per germline, CDR1 MNHEY and CDR2 SVGEGT. Worth noting for this clonotype: The antigen remains unidentified.

Sequencing was done on a sample of naive T cells sorted from blood. This chain links TRBV6-2 or TRBV6-3 with TRBJ2-1, with 9 bases that match TRBD2. This receptor was taken from a man in his fifties or sixties in good health. DNA for the CDR3: TGTGCCAGCAGTCCTCCCCCTTCTAGCGGGGTCCTAGGAAGATGGAATGAGCAGTTCTTC. Amino acids: CASSPPPSSGVLGRWNEQFF.